This record covers a single T cell receptor (beta chain). Its specificity is unknown. The J segment lost 1 base and the V segment lost 4 bases, leaving 6 bases of the junction unmatched. This CDR3 has 15 residues. Germline V gene lookup returns CDR1 SGHRS and CDR2 YFSETQ. This entry is derived from a study of cytomegalovirus exposure and HLA in healthy donors. Study outcomes and limitations: According to the study, around 180 TCR beta chains were cytomegalovirus-associated. The majority of TCR sequences were rare, yet some public TCRs appeared in many donors.

The table came from immunoSEQ multiplex PCR; TCRdb's copy has only in-frame clones and leaves some out. The repertoire consists of hundreds of thousands of clones, with approximately 87% occurring once and the leading ten covering roughly 5.5%. The source of this sequence is a woman aged 18 to 35 in good health and CMV-seronegative. The J gene is TRBJ1-1, the V gene TRBV5-1; 8 bases fit TRBD1. Sequences were obtained from PBMCs. The CDR3 coding sequence is TGCGCCAGCAGCGCCACGGGACAGGCGAACACTGAAGCTTTCTTT. Its translation: CASSATGQANTEAFF.